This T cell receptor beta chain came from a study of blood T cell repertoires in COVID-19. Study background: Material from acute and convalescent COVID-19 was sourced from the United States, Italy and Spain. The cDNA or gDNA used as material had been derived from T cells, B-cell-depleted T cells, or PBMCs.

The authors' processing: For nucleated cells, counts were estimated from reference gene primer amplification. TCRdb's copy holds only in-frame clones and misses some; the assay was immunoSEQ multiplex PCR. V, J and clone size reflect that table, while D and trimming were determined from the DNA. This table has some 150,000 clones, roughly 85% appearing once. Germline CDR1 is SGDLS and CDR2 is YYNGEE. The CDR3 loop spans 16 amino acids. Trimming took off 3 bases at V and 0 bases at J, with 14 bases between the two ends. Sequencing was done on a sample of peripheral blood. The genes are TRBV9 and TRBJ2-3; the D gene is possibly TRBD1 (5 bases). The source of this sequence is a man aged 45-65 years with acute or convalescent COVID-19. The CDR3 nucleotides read TGTGCCAGCAGCGCCTATCCAGGGCTTAGCACAGATACGCAGTATTTT. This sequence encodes CASSAYPGLSTDTQYF.